The sequence of this T cell receptor beta chain was determined in a study of T-cell memory formation after mild COVID-19. About the study: TCR clusters largely stayed donor specific.

There are a few counts of this clonotype. Its antigen is not known. The CDR3 is made up of 15 amino acids. CDR1 is DFQATT, CDR2 SNEGSKA, per germline (reference sequence). Trimming removed 1 base at V and 4 bases at J, with 15 bases between. Study-wide results and caveats: Day 15 to 85 contractors were CD4/CD8 balanced; later expanders leaned CD4+.

TCRdb re-analysed the 5' RACE reads in MiXCR, keeping a single row per CDR3 protein. Altogether about 200,000 distinct CDR3 sequences are present, 16% being singletons, with the ten largest covering about 1.9%. The sequenced material came from PBMCs or a T cell subset sorted from them (not recorded which). The chain employs TRBV20-1 and TRBJ2-3; tentatively, D is TRBD2 (6 bases). The source is an adult woman who had mild COVID-19 (a few samples of this study predate the infection). Cell type and time point are not known. As DNA, the CDR3 is TGCAGTGCTAGAGTACCGGAGTGGGGGGCAGATACGCAGTATTTT. Its protein product is CSARVPEWGADTQYF.